The clone carrying this T cell receptor beta chain was detected a few times. This CDR3 contains 12 residues. Trimming stripped 4 bases from V and 3 bases from J, with 6 bases between. The germline CDR1 and CDR2 sequences are MNHEY and SVGAGI. TCRdb passed the 5' RACE reads through MiXCR, listing each CDR3 protein once. The table records about 630,000 distinct CDR3 sequences, more than 9% of them present only once. The data were taken from a study of T cells after yellow fever vaccination. Study-level information: Fractions of low cell number were prepared using SMART-Seq v4 Ultra Low Input.

The rearrangement uses TRBV6-5 and TRBJ1-1; D not certain. This clonotype originated in a man aged 25-45 years who received the YFV17D yellow fever vaccine. Specimen: PBMCs, collected on the day of the yellow fever booster vaccination. The CDR3 coding sequence is TGTGCCAGCAGTTCCCGCTACACTGAAGCTTTCTTT. This gives the protein CASSSRYTEAFF.